Sequencing of this T cell receptor beta chain was carried out in a study of T cell repertoires in cytomegalovirus infection. TCRdb itself ran the reads through MiXCR, one entry per CDR3 protein. The profile covers about 490,000 distinct CDR3 sequences, with about 10% appearing a single time and 10% taken by the ten largest. This CDR3 has 15 amino acids. Per germline, CDR1 MNHEY and CDR2 SVGAGI. On this clonotype: Mismatch with germline at one junction end may stem from a read error.

V is TRBV6-5 and J is TRBJ1-2, with 9 nucleotides matching TRBD1. The sequenced material came from PBMCs. This clonotype originated in a human donor in good health (CMV status not recorded). Some clones in this sample may be carry-over from other donors' samples. The CDR3 is CASSPGTGKNYGFTF. The DNA for the CDR3 is TGTGCCAGCAGTCCGGGGACAGGGAAGAACTATGGCTTCACCTTC.